The rows below give T cell receptor beta chains drawn from one sample of a study of T-cell memory formation after mild COVID-19. TCRdb recomputed calls from the 5' RACE reads with MiXCR, one row per CDR3 protein. The sample has around 99,000 distinct CDR3 sequences, 14% seen once. Material for sequencing was PBMCs or a T cell subset sorted from them (not recorded which). The receptors originated from a man aged 18 to 30 who had mild COVID-19 (a few samples of this study predate the infection). Cell type and time point are not known. The CDR3 runs from the conserved cysteine through the conserved F or W. A D gene is named only where the DNA matches it firmly. Clone size is stated in some rows and not others, as once, few, many or a class when expanded.

TRBV7-3,TRBJ2-2,NA,TRBD2,TGTGCCAGCAGCTCCAAAGCGGGGGTAAACACCGGGGAGCTGTTTTTT,CASSSKAGVNTGELFF
TRBV4-1,TRBJ2-2,few,NA,TGCGCCAGCAGCCAAGAAGGGGGTTCCGGGGAGCTGTTTTTT,CASSQEGGSGELFF
TRBV3-1,TRBJ2-1,NA,TRBD2,TGTGCCAGCAGCCAAGCGAAACTAGCGGTCTACAATGAGCAGTTCTTC,CASSQAKLAVYNEQFF
TRBV5-1,TRBJ1-1,few,NA,TGCGCCAGCAGCTTCAATATCGGGGCCGAAGCTTTCTTT,CASSFNIGAEAFF
TRBV5-1,TRBJ2-2,NA,NA,TGCGCCAGCAGCTTGTGGCAGTTGGACACCGGGGAGCTGTTTTTT,CASSLWQLDTGELFF
TRBV9,TRBJ2-2,NA,NA,TGTGCCAGCAGCGCCGTAGGGGGTCGAGCGGGGTACACCGGGGAGCTGTTTTTT,CASSAVGGRAGYTGELFF
TRBV7-3,TRBJ2-1,NA,NA,TGTGCCAGCAGCTTAGAAGGTGTACTACCATATGAGCAGTTCTTC,CASSLEGVLPYEQFF
TRBV11-2,TRBJ2-3,many,TRBD2,TGTGCCAGCAGCCCGGGGGGACTAGCGGTCGGCACAGATACGCAGTATTTT,CASSPGGLAVGTDTQYF
TRBV6-2/TRBV6-3,TRBJ2-3,few,NA,TGTGCCAGCAGTTACTTGGGGAGCACAGATACGCAGTATTTT,CASSYLGSTDTQYF
TRBV6-5,TRBJ1-4,NA,NA,TGTGCCAGCAGTCCCGACAGACCTAATGAAAAACTGTTTTTT,CASSPDRPNEKLFF
TRBV2,TRBJ2-1,few,TRBD2,TGTGCCAGCAGGAAGGAGCCGGGACTAGCGCACAATGAGCAGTTCTTC,CASRKEPGLAHNEQFF
TRBV12-3/TRBV12-4,TRBJ1-1,few,NA,TGTGCCAGCAGAACTACTCCGAGTAGTGCTTTCTTT,CASRTTPSSAFF
TRBV6-2/TRBV6-3,TRBJ2-5,NA,TRBD1,TGTGCCAGCAGCATAAGACCCGGGACAGGGATTGGCGGAGAGACCCAGTACTTC,CASSIRPGTGIGGETQYF
TRBV10-1,TRBJ2-7,few,NA,TGCGCCAGCAGTGGCGCCGGGACTCCCTACGAGCAGTACTTC,CASSGAGTPYEQYF
TRBV4-1,TRBJ1-4,few,TRBD1,TGCGCCAGCAGCCAACCAGGGACAGGGGTAAATGAAAAACTGTTTTTT,CASSQPGTGVNEKLFF
TRBV7-9,TRBJ2-3,few,TRBD2,TGTGCCAGCAGCCCTAGGGGGCGGGGGGGACAAGATACGCAGTATTTT,CASSPRGRGGQDTQYF
TRBV12-3/TRBV12-4,TRBJ1-3,NA,NA,TGTGCCAGCACCTTAGACAGGACCTCTGGAAACACCATATATTTT,CASTLDRTSGNTIYF
TRBV19,TRBJ2-5,few,NA,TGTGCCAGTAGTATAAGCGCCCGAGAGACCCAGTACTTC,CASSISARETQYF
TRBV5-1,TRBJ1-1,few,TRBD1,TGCGCCAGCAGCCCCGGACAGGGGATAGATGAAGCTTTCTTT,CASSPGQGIDEAFF
TRBV11-2,TRBJ2-1,many,TRBD1,TGTGCCAGCAGCTTAGTGCTGGGGACAGCGCTGCAGTTCTTC,CASSLVLGTALQFF
TRBV19,TRBJ2-6,few,TRBD1,TGTGCCAGTAGTTCCGGGACAGGGGGCTCTGGGGCCAACGTCCTGACTTTC,CASSSGTGGSGANVLTF
TRBV4-1,TRBJ1-2,NA,TRBD1,TGCGCCAGCAGCCAAGACGGCTCAGGGGGCATCATATATGGCTACACCTTC,CASSQDGSGGIIYGYTF
TRBV24-1,TRBJ2-2,NA,TRBD2,TGTGCCACCAGTGATCCCACTAGCGGTAACACCGGGGAGCTGTTTTTT,CATSDPTSGNTGELFF
TRBV12-3/TRBV12-4,TRBJ2-5,few,TRBD2,TGTGCCAGCAGTTTATCGCAGTCAGCGGGGAAAGAGACCCAGTACTTC,CASSLSQSAGKETQYF
TRBV12-3/TRBV12-4,TRBJ2-2,few,NA,TGTGCCAGCAGTTTCGGGGTAAACACCGGGGAGCTGTTTTTT,CASSFGVNTGELFF
TRBV23-1,TRBJ2-2,few,TRBD2,TGCGCCAGCAGGGCGACTAGCGGGGTCTCTTCCACCGGGGAGCTGTTTTTT,CASRATSGVSSTGELFF